The 20 T cell receptor beta chains below were found in one sample sequenced in a study of blood T cell repertoires in COVID-19. Assay: immunoSEQ multiplex PCR; the TCRdb copy retains only in-frame clones and omits some. The sample yields some 210,000 clones, about 90% seen once. The sequenced material came from peripheral blood. The source is a man aged 60 to 69 with COVID-19, enrolled during active disease.

V is TRBV5-5 and J is TRBJ1-1; D is unclear. The CDR3 sequence is 16 residues long. Germline V gene sequence: CDR1 SGHKS, CDR2 YYEKEE (reference sequence). V gave up 4 bases and J gave up 4 bases, with 20 bases separating them. CDR3 coding DNA: TGTGCCAGCAGCCGCACCCTTTCCGGGATCACCACTGAAGCTTTCTTT. Translation gives CASSRTLSGITTEAFF.

V usage is TRBV7-2 and J usage is TRBJ2-3; 11 bases map to TRBD2. The CDR3 covers 15 residues. Germline V gives CDR1 SGHTA, CDR2 FQGNSA. The V and J ends lost 4 bases and 5 bases, in that order; junction bases with no gene match: 5. CDR3: CASSSTSGKQDTQYF. The CDR3 DNA reads as TGTGCCAGCAGCTCGACTAGCGGGAAGCAAGATACGCAGTATTTT. The whole variable domain, remainder taken from reference TRBV7-2 and TRBJ2-3, is GAGVSQSPSNKVTEKGKDVELRCDPISGHTALYWYRQSLGQGLEFLIYFQGNSAPDKSGLPSDRFSAERTGGSVSTLTIQRTQQEDSAVYLCASSSTSGKQDTQYFGPGTRLTVL.

V gene TRBV5-4 combines with J gene TRBJ2-6; 8 nucleotides line up with TRBD1. The CDR3 contains 15 residues. Germline CDR1 reads SGHNT; CDR2 reads YYREEE (reference sequence). V lost 10 bases and J lost 0; bases outside the gene matches: 6. The CDR3 region is CAGRTGSSGANVLTF. DNA of the CDR3: TGTGCCGGAAGGACAGGGAGCTCTGGGGCCAACGTCCTGACTTTC.

The gene calls are TRBV4-1 and TRBJ2-3, with D perhaps TRBD2 (6 bases). V gave up 0 bases and J gave up 1 base, with 11 bases separating them. This CDR3 has 16 residues. CDR1 MGHRA and CDR2 YSYEKL come from the germline V gene. For the CDR3, the DNA is TGCGCCAGCAGCCAAGACCGGAGGGGAGGCACAGATACGCAGTATTTT. This sequence encodes CASSQDRRGGTDTQYF.

The sample holds a few counts of this clone. The chain recombines TRBV7-2 with TRBJ1-4; unclear D gene. Trimming took off 2 bases at V and 5 bases at J, with 9 bases between the two ends. The CDR3 extends over 14 amino acids. Germline-derived CDR1 and CDR2 are SGHTA and FQGNSA. The CDR3 is CASSLYFMNEKLFF. CDR3 coding DNA: TGTGCCAGCAGCTTATACTTCATGAATGAAAAACTGTTTTTT.

CDR3 sequence: CASSSPRGEQYF. The CDR3 DNA reads as TGTGCCAGCAGCTCGCCCAGGGGCGAGCAGTACTTC. The chain uses TRBV13 and TRBJ2-7, with D possibly matching TRBD1 (6 bases). CDR1 and CDR2 from the germline V gene are PRHDT and FYEKMQ (reference sequence). The V and J ends lost 4 bases and 6 bases respectively, with 10 bases between them. CDR3 length: 12 residues.

This chain connects TRBV24-1 to TRBJ1-4; D uncertain. V lost 4 bases and J lost 10, with 12 bases in between. Germline V gene data show CDR1 as KGHDR and CDR2 as SFDVKD. The CDR3 runs 13 residues. The CDR3 spells CATSERGFGKLFF. In DNA form, the CDR3 reads TGTGCCACCAGTGAGCGAGGGTTCGGAAAACTGTTTTTT.

The rearrangement links TRBV6-1 to TRBJ2-2; the D gene is possibly TRBD1 (5 bases). There are 16 residues in the CDR3. CDR1 MNHNS and CDR2 SASEGT come from the germline V gene. V lost 4 bases, J lost 1 base, and 13 bases lay in between. The CDR3 reads CASSGPRRGNTGELFF. The CDR3 region has the DNA TGTGCCAGCAGTGGACCTCGAAGGGGGAACACCGGGGAGCTGTTTTTT.

The chain links TRBV2 to TRBJ1-5; no reliable D call. Germline CDR1 is SNHLY and CDR2 is FYNNEI. V lost 3 bases and J 9 bases, leaving 12 bases between the germline ends. This CDR3 has 13 residues. CDR3 coding DNA: TGTGCCAGCAGTGAGGGAGTTGGTGGGCCCCAGCATTTT. Translating gives CASSEGVGGPQHF.

The sample holds one count of this clone. The gene calls are TRBV19 and TRBJ2-3; TRBD1 matches 7 bases. From germline, CDR1 is LNHDA and CDR2 SQIVND (reference sequence). The CDR3 covers 15 residues. The J segment lost 0 bases and the V segment lost 5 bases, leaving 5 bases of the junction unmatched. CDR3 in amino acids: CASSYRGSSTDTQYF. DNA of the CDR3: TGTGCCAGTAGTTACAGGGGATCAAGCACAGATACGCAGTATTTT.

The rearrangement joins TRBV18 to TRBJ2-3, with 7 bases that match TRBD2. CDR3 size: 14 residues. V lost 4 bases, J lost 1 base, and 2 bases stayed unmatched. Germline values: CDR1 KGHSH, CDR2 LQKENI. CDR3 region: CASSLAGRTDTQYF. The CDR3, as DNA: TGTGCCAGCTCACTAGCGGGTCGCACAGATACGCAGTATTTT.

V is TRBV24-1 and J is TRBJ2-3, with 8 positions matching TRBD2. Germline V gives CDR1 KGHDR, CDR2 SFDVKD. Trimming cost V 4 bases and J 1 base; bases outside gene matches: 6. The CDR3 sequence is 16 residues long. CDR3 region: CATSDLSGTGTDTQYF. The CDR3 region has the DNA TGTGCCACCAGTGACCTTAGCGGGACTGGCACAGATACGCAGTATTTT.

The chain links TRBV5-1 to TRBJ1-6, with 7 bases identical to TRBD1. The CDR3 covers 14 residues. Trimming took 0 bases from V and 8 from J; bases not matched to a gene: 2. Germline CDR1 is SGHRS and CDR2 is YFSETQ. DNA for the CDR3: TGCGCCAGCAGCTTGGGACAGGGTGATTCACCCCTCCACTTT. Encoded protein: CASSLGQGDSPLHF. Combining the CDR3 with reference TRBV5-1 and TRBJ1-6 gives the whole variable domain KAGVTQTPRYLIKTRGQQVTLSCSPISGHRSVSWYQQTPGQGLQFLFEYFSETQRNKGNFPGRFSGRQFSNSRSEMNVSTLELGDSALYLCASSLGQGDSPLHFGNGTRLTVT.

The chain joins TRBV18 to TRBJ2-1; a possible D gene is TRBD2 (6 bases). The ends were cut back, 1 base at V and 7 bases at J, with 11 bases in the middle. Looked up from germline, CDR1 is KGHSH and CDR2 is LQKENI. The CDR3 spans 14 residues. In DNA, the CDR3 is TGTGCCAGCTCACCACTTACACGGGGGAATGAGCAGTTCTTC. This sequence encodes CASSPLTRGNEQFF.

This rearrangement joins TRBV18 to TRBJ2-3; 7 bases align to TRBD1. The CDR3 spans 15 residues. Germline V lookup: CDR1 KGHSH, CDR2 LQKENI. V lost 3 bases and J lost 3; bases outside the gene matches: 6. DNA of the CDR3: TGTGCCAGCTCACCGACAGGGCTCGGGACAGATACGCAGTATTTT. Translation: CASSPTGLGTDTQYF.

This rearrangement joins TRBV27 to TRBJ2-7; a weak D match, TRBD2 (5 bases). CDR3 length: 15 residues. The germline V gene has CDR1 MNHEY and CDR2 SMNVEV (reference sequence). Trimming took off 4 bases at V and 3 bases at J, with 16 bases between the two ends. The CDR3 protein is CASSSWERRHYEQYF. The DNA of the CDR3 is TGTGCCAGCAGTTCCTGGGAGAGGAGACACTACGAGCAGTACTTC.

The gene calls are TRBV19 and TRBJ1-2; 7 positions match TRBD1. Germline lookup yields CDR1 LNHDA and CDR2 SQIVND (reference sequence). The CDR3 length is 13 residues. J was trimmed by 6 bases and V by 6 bases; bases with no gene match: 7. The CDR3 spells CASRTQGSHGYTF. The CDR3 bases are TGTGCCAGTAGGACACAGGGGAGCCATGGCTACACCTTC.

The rearrangement joins TRBV5-8 to TRBJ1-2; D not certain. Germline CDR1 reads SGHTS; CDR2 reads YDEGEE. There are 16 residues in the CDR3. Trimming removed 1 base at V and 8 bases at J, with 21 bases between. This CDR3 is CASSLLDGVSSGGYTF. The CDR3 DNA sequence: TGTGCCAGCAGCTTGCTTGACGGGGTTTCTTCGGGCGGCTACACCTTC.

The J gene is TRBJ2-2, the V gene TRBV7-3; no clear D. V was pared by 5 bases and J by 3 bases, with 4 bases between. This CDR3 has 12 residues. Germline CDR1 is SGHTA and CDR2 is FQGTGA. CDR3 residues: CASSPYTGELFF. The CDR3 nucleotides are TGTGCCAGCAGCCCTTACACCGGGGAGCTGTTTTTT.

The sample holds one count of this clone. The V call is TRBV3-1 (or the pseudogene TRBV3-2), the J call TRBJ2-3; 9 bases align to TRBD1. The CDR3 sequence is 15 residues long. Germline V gene lookup returns CDR1 LGHDT and CDR2 YNNKEL (reference sequence). The V segment lost 8 bases and the J segment 1 base; nucleotides outside the gene matches: 7. The DNA of the CDR3 is TGTGCCAGCGTGGGGCGGACAGGGGGCACAGATACGCAGTATTTT. Translated, it gives CASVGRTGGTDTQYF.